The clone carrying this TCR beta chain was seen only a few times. Sampling times: baseline, cycle 4 day 1, cycle 7 day 1. Sequencing used immunoSEQ multiplex PCR; TCRdb keeps in-frame clones, though not all of them. Among some 74,000 clones, less than 95% were seen once, and the ten largest hold over 8.5%. The data originate from a study of OX40 agonist ivuxolimab in advanced cancers. The CDR3 totals 11 residues. The gene calls are TRBV21-1 and TRBJ1-2; TRBD1 reflects the table's D call only, with no check against the DNA. TRBV21-1 is noted as a pseudogene. The sample consisted of CD4+ or CD8+ T cells sorted from blood, taken in a trial of the OX40 agonist ivuxolimab. This clonotype was sampled from an adult with an advanced solid tumor such as melanoma, head and neck, liver or kidney cancer. CDR3 DNA: TGTGCCAGCAGCTCCGGACAGGGCTACACCTTC. Encoded protein: CASSSGQGYTF.